This T cell receptor (beta chain) was captured by sequencing in a study of T cell repertoires in ileal Crohn's disease. Overall study findings and caveats: Compared with CD4 T cells, sorted CD8 cells carried more expanded clones.

On this clone: As yet, its antigen is unknown.

The data were produced by immunoSEQ multiplex PCR, yet TCRdb's version contains in-frame clones alone and is incomplete. Here the sample spans around 8,000 clones, around four fifths being singletons. The CDR3 spans 16 residues. The ends lost 0 bases at V and 6 bases at J; junction bases unmatched: 5. CDR1 MGHRA and CDR2 YSYEKL come from the germline V gene. Patients were adults with ileal or ileocolonic Crohn's disease needing resection. Sequences were obtained from ileal tissue. The receptor was derived from an adult with Crohn's disease. The J gene is TRBJ2-5, the V gene TRBV4-1, with 12 bases aligning to TRBD2. The CDR3 DNA sequence: TGCGCCAGCAGCCAAGAAGGCACTAGCGGGGGGCAGACCCAGTACTTC. It encodes CASSQEGTSGGQTQYF.